The rows below give T cell receptor beta chains drawn from one sample of a study of blood T cell repertoires in COVID-19. Only in-frame clones appear in the TCRdb table, and some are missing; sequencing was by immunoSEQ multiplex PCR. This table has fewer than 150,000 clones, about 90% appearing once. Sequencing was done on a sample of peripheral blood. These receptors were taken from a human donor in a cohort sampled during active COVID-19. Both conserved end residues are part of each CDR3. The D gene is left open where the match is weak. A clone size is listed for some rows: how often the clone was seen (once, few, many), or a class if it is expanded.

clone size | D gene | J gene | V gene | CDR3 DNA | CDR3 protein
once | NA | TRBJ1-2 | TRBV7-9 | TGTGCCAGCAGCTTAGAATTGACTGATATCTATGGCTACACCTTC | CASSLELTDIYGYTF
NA | NA | TRBJ1-3 | TRBV7-9 | TGTGCCAGCAGCTTAGGGGCAGGGATTAGGTCTGGAAACACCATATATTTT | CASSLGAGIRSGNTIYF
NA | NA | TRBJ2-2 | TRBV28 | TGTGCCAGCAAATGGACAGCGAACACCGGGGAGCTGTTTTTT | CASKWTANTGELFF
NA | TRBD2 | TRBJ2-3 | TRBV10-1 | TGCGCCAGCAGTGAGTTGGCGGGAGGCAACCCAGATACGCAGTATTTT | CASSELAGGNPDTQYF
NA | TRBD1 | TRBJ2-3 | TRBV5-1 | TGCGCCAGCAGCCCCCTGCAGGGGGGCACAGATACGCAGTATTTT | CASSPLQGGTDTQYF
NA | TRBD1 | TRBJ1-4 | TRBV4-1 | TGCGCCAGCAACACTGGAGGGACGGGACAGGCTCTAACTAATGAAAAACTGTTTTTT | CASNTGGTGQALTNEKLFF
NA | TRBD1 | TRBJ2-5 | TRBV29-1 | TGCAGCTTCTATTACCAGGGGGCACAAGAGACCCAGTACTTC | CSFYYQGAQETQYF
NA | NA | TRBJ2-1 | TRBV2 | TGTGCCAGCAGTGAACCGGAGCCGGGTGAGCAGTTCTTC | CASSEPEPGEQFF
NA | NA | TRBJ1-1 | TRBV7-8 | TGTGCCAGCAGCTTAGCAGGGGTGAGCGTCGCTGAAGCTTTCTTT | CASSLAGVSVAEAFF
NA | NA | TRBJ2-5 | TRBV3-1/TRBV3-2 | TGTGCCATTCAGCGCGGAGGACAGCCGACAGAGACCCAGTACTTC | CAIQRGGQPTETQYF
NA | TRBD2 | TRBJ2-3 | TRBV7-7 | TGTGCTAGCAGCTTGACGGGGGGGTCAGATACGCAGTATTTT | CASSLTGGSDTQYF
NA | NA | TRBJ2-1 | TRBV15 | TGTGCCACCAGCAGAGAGGGTAGCCCAACTGAGCAGTTCTTC | CATSREGSPTEQFF
NA | NA | TRBJ2-3 | TRBV10-1 | TGCGCCAGCAGTGGGGGGCACAGCACAGATACGCAGTATTTT | CASSGGHSTDTQYF
NA | NA | TRBJ1-1 | TRBV6-1 | TGTGCCAGCAGTGATTGGGAGGGAACTGAAGCTTTCTTT | CASSDWEGTEAFF
NA | NA | TRBJ1-1 | TRBV10-1 | TGCGCCAGCAGTGAGAATTCAGGCTCTGAAGCTTTCTTT | CASSENSGSEAFF
NA | TRBD1 | TRBJ2-3 | TRBV5-1 | TGCGCCAGCAGCTTGGCAAGGACAGGGGGCGCCCCAGATACGCAGTATTTT | CASSLARTGGAPDTQYF
NA | NA | TRBJ1-2 | TRBV4-1 | TGCGCCAGCAGCCAAGGCCAGGCTCAAAACTATGGCTACACCTTC | CASSQGQAQNYGYTF
NA | TRBD2 | TRBJ2-3 | TRBV7-6 | TGTGCCAGCAGCTTAGGCGGGGGGGCCTCCGGCACAGATACGCAGTATTTT | CASSLGGGASGTDTQYF
NA | TRBD1 | TRBJ1-2 | TRBV2 | TGTGCCAGCAGTGAAGCGAGACAGGGGAGAAATGGCTACACCTTC | CASSEARQGRNGYTF
few | NA | TRBJ2-7 | TRBV28 | TGTGCCAGCAGTGCCCATCAGGGTTACTACGAGCAGTACTTC | CASSAHQGYYEQYF
NA | NA | TRBJ2-5 | TRBV18 | TGTGCCAGCTATCTGCAAGAGACCCAGTACTTC | CASYLQETQYF
NA | TRBD1 | TRBJ1-4 | TRBV19 | TGTGCCAGTAGTATGGACAGGGGTAATGAAAAACTGTTTTTT | CASSMDRGNEKLFF
NA | TRBD1 | TRBJ1-4 | TRBV19 | TGTGCCAGTAGTAACCCGACAGGGGGCTATGAAAAACTGTTTTTT | CASSNPTGGYEKLFF
NA | NA | TRBJ1-5 | TRBV28 | TGTGCCAGCACCTCTACGTGGTCGAGCAATCAGCCCCAGCATTTT | CASTSTWSSNQPQHF
few | TRBD1 | TRBJ1-2 | TRBV5-8 | TGTGCCAGCAGCTTGGAGACAGGGGATTATGGCTACACCTTC | CASSLETGDYGYTF
NA | NA | TRBJ2-1 | TRBV10-1 | TGCGCCAGCAGTGAGGGCGGTGGCCTGAATGAGCAGTTCTTC | CASSEGGGLNEQFF
few | NA | TRBJ2-1 | TRBV7-3 | TGTGCCAGCAGCCCCCGAGGGCAGAAAGGATCCAATGAGCAGTTCTTC | CASSPRGQKGSNEQFF
NA | NA | TRBJ1-5 | TRBV5-1 | TGCGCCAGCAGCTTCGATCTGGGAGCAAATCAGCCCCAGCATTTT | CASSFDLGANQPQHF
NA | NA | TRBJ2-3 | TRBV27 | TGTGCCAGCAGTTTAAGTGTTCTACCGAGAGATACGCAGTATTTT | CASSLSVLPRDTQYF
NA | NA | TRBJ2-3 | TRBV5-5 | TGTGCCAGCAGCTTGCTGGGGGCTCGCACAGATACGCAGTATTTT | CASSLLGARTDTQYF
once | NA | TRBJ2-4 | TRBV9 | TGTGCCAGCAGCGAAACTAGTTTCAAAAACATTCAGTACTTC | CASSETSFKNIQYF
few | TRBD2 | TRBJ2-7 | TRBV2 | TGTGCCAGCGGTGGGACTAGCGGGAGCGAGCAGTACTTC | CASGGTSGSEQYF
NA | TRBD1 | TRBJ1-1 | TRBV2 | TGTGCCAGCAGTCGACAGGGGGCAGGTAGGAACACTGAAGCTTTCTTT | CASSRQGAGRNTEAFF
NA | TRBD1 | TRBJ2-7 | TRBV10-3 | TGTGCCATCAGTGAGTCGGACAGGGGTGACTACGAGCAGTACTTC | CAISESDRGDYEQYF
NA | TRBD1 | TRBJ2-2 | TRBV19 | TGTGCCAGTAGAAGACAGGGGTACACCGGGGAGCTGTTTTTT | CASRRQGYTGELFF
NA | TRBD2 | TRBJ2-1 | TRBV5-6 | TGTGCCAGCAGCTTGGCTAGCGGGGTATACAATGAGCAGTTCTTC | CASSLASGVYNEQFF
once | TRBD2 | TRBJ2-1 | TRBV7-6 | TGTGCCAGCAGCGACGATTTACTAGCGGGGACAACCAATGAGCAGTTCTTC | CASSDDLLAGTTNEQFF
few | TRBD1 | TRBJ1-1 | TRBV9 | TGTGCCAGCAGAAGTCAGGGGGCCAACACTGAAGCTTTCTTT | CASRSQGANTEAFF
NA | TRBD2 | TRBJ2-3 | TRBV2 | TGTGCCAGCAGGGTCGGTGGGACTAGCGGCCCCACAGATACGCAGTATTTT | CASRVGGTSGPTDTQYF
NA | NA | TRBJ2-6 | TRBV7-9 | TGTGCCAGCAGCGTTACAGGGTCTGGGGCCAACGTCCTGACTTTC | CASSVTGSGANVLTF
NA | NA | TRBJ2-1 | TRBV28 | TGTGCCAGCAGTACAAGGGGGTGGCAGTTCTTC | CASSTRGWQFF
NA | NA | TRBJ1-1 | TRBV5-6 | TGTGCCAGCAGCTTGTCGGGGGGATTAGGCACTGAAGCTTTCTTT | CASSLSGGLGTEAFF
NA | TRBD1 | TRBJ2-7 | TRBV10-1 | TGCGCCAGCAGTTTTACAGGGGACCAGGGCTACGAGCAGTACTTC | CASSFTGDQGYEQYF
NA | NA | TRBJ2-3 | TRBV5-1 | TGCGCCAGCAGCCGAACGACTATAAGCACAGATACGCAGTATTTT | CASSRTTISTDTQYF
NA | TRBD2 | TRBJ2-7 | TRBV28 | TGTGCCAGCAGTTTCCCCGGCGATAGCGGGAGGGCCTGGGACCACGAGCAGTACTTC | CASSFPGDSGRAWDHEQYF
NA | TRBD2 | TRBJ2-7 | TRBV5-1 | TGCGCCAGCAGCTACAGACTAGCGGGAGGGGAGGAACAGTACTTC | CASSYRLAGGEEQYF
NA | TRBD2 | TRBJ2-7 | TRBV18 | TGTGCCAGCTCGCCGCCCCCAAGCGGGGCCTACGAGCAGTACTTC | CASSPPPSGAYEQYF
NA | TRBD2 | TRBJ2-1 | TRBV10-2 | TGCGCCAGCAGTGAGAGCGCGGGAGTAAGTGAGCAGTTCTTC | CASSESAGVSEQFF